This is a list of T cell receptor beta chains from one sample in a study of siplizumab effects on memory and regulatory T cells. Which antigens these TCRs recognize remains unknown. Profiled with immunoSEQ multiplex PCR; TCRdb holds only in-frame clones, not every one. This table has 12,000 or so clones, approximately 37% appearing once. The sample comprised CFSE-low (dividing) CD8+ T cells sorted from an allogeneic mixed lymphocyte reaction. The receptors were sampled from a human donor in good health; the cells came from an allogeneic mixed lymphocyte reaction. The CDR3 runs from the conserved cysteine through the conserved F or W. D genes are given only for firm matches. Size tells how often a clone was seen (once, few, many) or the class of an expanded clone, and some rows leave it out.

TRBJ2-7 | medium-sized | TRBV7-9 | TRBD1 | TGTGCCAGCAGCCCCGGGACAGGGGTCTTCAACGAGCAGTACTTC | CASSPGTGVFNEQYF
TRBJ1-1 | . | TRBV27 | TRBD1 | TGTGCCAGCAAACCACAGGGGGCTGGGAGAAACACTGAAGCTTTCTTT | CASKPQGAGRNTEAFF
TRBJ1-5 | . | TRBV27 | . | TGTGCCAGCAGTTTATCGTGGGTTTACAATCAGCCCCAGCATTTT | CASSLSWVYNQPQHF
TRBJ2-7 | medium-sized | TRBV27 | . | TGTGCCAGCAGTTTCGTGGGAGGGGGCGGCGAGCAGTACTTC | CASSFVGGGGEQYF
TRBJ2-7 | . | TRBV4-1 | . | TGCGCCAGCAGCCTGGGGACCGGAGCCTACGAGCAGTACTTC | CASSLGTGAYEQYF
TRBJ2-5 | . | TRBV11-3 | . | TGTGCCAGCAGCCCGCGGCGGCAGGGTGGGGAAGAGACCCAGTACTTC | CASSPRRQGGEETQYF
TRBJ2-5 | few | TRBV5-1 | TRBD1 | TGCGCCAGCAGCAGGGACAGGGGGCATCTAGAGACCCAGTACTTC | CASSRDRGHLETQYF
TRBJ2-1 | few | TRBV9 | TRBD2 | TGTGCCAGCAGTGCGACTAGCGGGAGTGGGTATGAGCAGTTCTTC | CASSATSGSGYEQFF
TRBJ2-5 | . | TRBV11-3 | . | TGTGCCAGCAGGGTTGGAGGTTCGGGCCAAGAGACCCAGTACTTC | CASRVGGSGQETQYF
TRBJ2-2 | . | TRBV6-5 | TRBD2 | TGTGCCAGCAGTTACCGGGTCCAGGGAGGGGCCGGGGAGCTGTTTTTT | CASSYRVQGGAGELFF
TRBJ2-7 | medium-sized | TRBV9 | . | TGTGCCAGCAGCGTAGGGGTCAACTACGAGCAGTACTTC | CASSVGVNYEQYF
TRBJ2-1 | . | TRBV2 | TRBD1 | TGTGCCAGCAGCTGGGGACAGGGTAATTATGAGCAGTTCTTC | CASSWGQGNYEQFF
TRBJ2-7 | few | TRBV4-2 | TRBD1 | TGTGCCAGCAGCCAACGGGACAGAAGCTCCTACGAGCAGTACTTC | CASSQRDRSSYEQYF
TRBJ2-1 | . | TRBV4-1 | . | TGCGCCAGCAGCCAAGCGACTTGGGAATCCTACAATGAGCAGTTCTTC | CASSQATWESYNEQFF
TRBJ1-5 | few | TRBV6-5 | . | TGTGCCAGCAGCCCCCTCGGGTCCAATCAGCCCCAGCATTTT | CASSPLGSNQPQHF
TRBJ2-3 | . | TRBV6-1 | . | TGTGCCAGCAGTGTCCCGGTCCTAGCTACAGATACGCAGTATTTT | CASSVPVLATDTQYF
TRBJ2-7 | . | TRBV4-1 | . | TGCGCCAGCAGCCAAGGTGTTTCCTACGAGCAGTACTTC | CASSQGVSYEQYF
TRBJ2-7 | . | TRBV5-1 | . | TGCGCCAGCAGCTTTAGTACCGGCGAGCAGTACTTC | CASSFSTGEQYF
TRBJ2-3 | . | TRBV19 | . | TGTGCCAGTAGTAAGGACCTCACAGGGACAAGCACAGATACGCAGTATTTT | CASSKDLTGTSTDTQYF
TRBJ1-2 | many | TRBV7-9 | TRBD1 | TGTGCCAGCAGCCCGACAATGACAGGGCACTATGGCTACACCTTC | CASSPTMTGHYGYTF
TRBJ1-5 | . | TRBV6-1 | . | TGTGCCAGCAGTGAATTTACTGATTGGCGGATAGACCAGCCCCAGCATTTT | CASSEFTDWRIDQPQHF
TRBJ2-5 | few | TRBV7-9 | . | TGTGCCAGCAGCTTAGTGGTGGGGAAAGAGACCCAGTACTTC | CASSLVVGKETQYF
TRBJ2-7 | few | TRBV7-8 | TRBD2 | TGTGCCAGCAGCTCACCGACTAGCGGGAACTACGAGCAGTACTTC | CASSSPTSGNYEQYF
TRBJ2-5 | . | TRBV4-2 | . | TGTGCCAGCAGCCCTTCTGACTTGCCTAGCGCGAACCAAGAGACCCAGTACTTC | CASSPSDLPSANQETQYF
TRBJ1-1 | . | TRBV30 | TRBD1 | TGTGCCTGGGCCCATGGACAGGGGGCTTTTGCTGAAGCTTTCTTT | CAWAHGQGAFAEAFF
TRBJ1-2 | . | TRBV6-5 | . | TGTGCCAGCAGCCTCGGGGCCCGGGGAGTTGGCTACACCTTC | CASSLGARGVGYTF
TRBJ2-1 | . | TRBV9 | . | TGTGCCAGCAGCGGAGGTAGCGGTCTAACTGAGCAGTTCTTC | CASSGGSGLTEQFF
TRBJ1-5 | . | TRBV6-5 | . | TGTGCCAGCAGTTACTCGGGGGGGATCAACCAGCCCCAGCATTTT | CASSYSGGINQPQHF
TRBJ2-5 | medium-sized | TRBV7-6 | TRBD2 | TGTGCCAGCAGCTACGTGGACGGGGAGGGGGAGACCCAGTACTTC | CASSYVDGEGETQYF
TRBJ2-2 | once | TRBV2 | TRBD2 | TGTGCCAGCAGCGGGACTAGCGGGAGTTCCGGGGAGCTGTTTTTT | CASSGTSGSSGELFF
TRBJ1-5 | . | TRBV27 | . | TGTGCCAGCAGTTTGGGTGGGGGTCAGCCCCAGCATTTT | CASSLGGGQPQHF
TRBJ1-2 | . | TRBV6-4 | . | TGTGCCAGCAGTGACACACAGGGAACCTATGGCTACACCTTC | CASSDTQGTYGYTF
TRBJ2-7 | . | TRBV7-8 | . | TGTGCCAGCAGCGGGGGACCCTCATTCTACGAGCAGTACTTC | CASSGGPSFYEQYF